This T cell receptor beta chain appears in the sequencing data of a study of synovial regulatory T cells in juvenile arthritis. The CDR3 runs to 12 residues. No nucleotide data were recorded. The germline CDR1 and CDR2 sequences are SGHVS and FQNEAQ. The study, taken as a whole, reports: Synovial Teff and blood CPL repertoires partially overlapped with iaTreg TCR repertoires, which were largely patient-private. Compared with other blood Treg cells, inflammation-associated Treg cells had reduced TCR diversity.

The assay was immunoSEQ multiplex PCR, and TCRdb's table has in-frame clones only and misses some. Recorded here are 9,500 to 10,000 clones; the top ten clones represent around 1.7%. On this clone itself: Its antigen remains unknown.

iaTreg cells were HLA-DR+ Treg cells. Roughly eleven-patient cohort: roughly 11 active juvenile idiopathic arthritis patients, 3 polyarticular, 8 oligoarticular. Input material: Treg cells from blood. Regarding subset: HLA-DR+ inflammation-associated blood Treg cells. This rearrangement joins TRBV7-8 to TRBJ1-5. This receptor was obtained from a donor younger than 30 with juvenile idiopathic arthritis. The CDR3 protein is CASSLWSQPQHF. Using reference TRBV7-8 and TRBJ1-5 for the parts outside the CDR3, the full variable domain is GAGVSQSPRYKVAKRGQDVALRCDPISGHVSLFWYQQALGQGPEFLTYFQNEAQLDKSGLPSDRFFAERPEGSVSTLKIQRTQQEDSAVYLCASSLWSQPQHFGDGTRLSIL.